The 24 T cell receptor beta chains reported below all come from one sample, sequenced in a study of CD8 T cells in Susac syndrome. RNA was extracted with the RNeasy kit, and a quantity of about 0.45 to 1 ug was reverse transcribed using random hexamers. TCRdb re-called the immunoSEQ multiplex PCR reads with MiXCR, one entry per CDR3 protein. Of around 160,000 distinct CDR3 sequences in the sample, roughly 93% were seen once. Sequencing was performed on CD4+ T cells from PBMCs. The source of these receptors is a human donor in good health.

The CDR3 is CSAYSGGGETQYF. The CDR3 DNA reads as TGCAGTGCTTACTCAGGGGGCGGGGAGACCCAGTACTTC. This chain joins TRBV20-1 and TRBJ2-5; 8 bases are a match to TRBD1. In germline, CDR1 is DFQATT, CDR2 SNEGSKA (reference sequence). The V segment lost 5 bases and the J segment 5 bases; nucleotides outside the gene matches: 7. The CDR3 spans 13 residues.

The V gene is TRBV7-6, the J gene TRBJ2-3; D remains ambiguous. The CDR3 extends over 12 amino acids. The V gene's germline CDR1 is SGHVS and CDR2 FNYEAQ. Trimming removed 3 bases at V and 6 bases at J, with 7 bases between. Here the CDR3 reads CASSFGQDTQYF. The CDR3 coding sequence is TGTGCCAGCAGCTTTGGTCAGGATACGCAGTATTTT. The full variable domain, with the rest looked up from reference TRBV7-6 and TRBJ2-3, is GAGVSQSPRYKVTKRGQDVALRCDPISGHVSLYWYRQALGQGPEFLTYFNYEAQQDKSGLPNDRFSAERPEGSISTLTIQRTEQRDSAMYRCASSFGQDTQYFGPGTRLTVL.

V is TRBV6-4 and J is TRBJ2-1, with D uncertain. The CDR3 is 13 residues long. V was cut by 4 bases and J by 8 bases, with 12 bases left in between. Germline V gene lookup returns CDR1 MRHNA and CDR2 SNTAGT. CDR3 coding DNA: TGTGCCAGCAGTGCAAGGTCATTGGATGAGCAGTTCTTC. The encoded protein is CASSARSLDEQFF.

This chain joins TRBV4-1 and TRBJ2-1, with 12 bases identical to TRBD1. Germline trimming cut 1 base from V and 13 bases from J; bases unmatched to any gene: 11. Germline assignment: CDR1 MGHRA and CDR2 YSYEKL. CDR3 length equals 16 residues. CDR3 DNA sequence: TGCGCCAGCAGCCAAGCCCCCGGGACAGGGGGCCTTCGTCAGTTCTTC. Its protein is CASSQAPGTGGLRQFF.

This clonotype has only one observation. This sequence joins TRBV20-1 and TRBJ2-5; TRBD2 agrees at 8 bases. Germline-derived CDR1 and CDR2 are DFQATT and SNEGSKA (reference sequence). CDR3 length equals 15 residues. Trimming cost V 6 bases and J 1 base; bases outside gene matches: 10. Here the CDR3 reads CSANHPGGAQETQYF. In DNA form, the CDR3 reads TGCAGTGCCAACCACCCCGGGGGGGCCCAAGAGACCCAGTACTTC.

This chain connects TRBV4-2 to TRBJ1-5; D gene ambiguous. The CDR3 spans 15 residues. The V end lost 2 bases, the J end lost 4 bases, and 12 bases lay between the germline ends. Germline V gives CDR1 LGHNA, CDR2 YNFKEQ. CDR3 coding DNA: TGTGCCAGCAGCCAATATAAGACGGAGAATCAGCCCCAGCATTTT. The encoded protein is CASSQYKTENQPQHF.

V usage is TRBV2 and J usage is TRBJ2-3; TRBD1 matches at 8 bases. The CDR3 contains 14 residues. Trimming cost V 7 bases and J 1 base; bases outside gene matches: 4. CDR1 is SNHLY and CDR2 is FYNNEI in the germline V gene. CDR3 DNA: TGTGCCAGCACCGACAGGGGTCGCACAGATACGCAGTATTTT. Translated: CASTDRGRTDTQYF. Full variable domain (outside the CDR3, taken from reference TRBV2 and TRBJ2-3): EPEVTQTPSHQVTQMGQEVILRCVPISNHLYFYWYRQILGQKVEFLVSFYNNEISEKSEIFDDQFSVERPDGSNFTLKIRSTKLEDSAMYFCASTDRGRTDTQYFGPGTRLTVL.

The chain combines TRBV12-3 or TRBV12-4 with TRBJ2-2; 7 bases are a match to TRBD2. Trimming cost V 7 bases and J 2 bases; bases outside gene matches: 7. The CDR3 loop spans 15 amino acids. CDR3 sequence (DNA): TGTGCCAGCACTACCGGGGGGAGTAACACCGGGGAGCTGTTTTTT. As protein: CASTTGGSNTGELFF.

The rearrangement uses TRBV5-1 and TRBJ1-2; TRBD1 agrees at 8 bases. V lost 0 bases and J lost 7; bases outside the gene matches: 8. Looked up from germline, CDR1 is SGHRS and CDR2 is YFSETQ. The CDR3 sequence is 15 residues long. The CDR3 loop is CASSLGGQGPSGYTF. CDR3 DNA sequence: TGCGCCAGCAGCTTGGGTGGACAGGGTCCGTCTGGCTACACCTTC.

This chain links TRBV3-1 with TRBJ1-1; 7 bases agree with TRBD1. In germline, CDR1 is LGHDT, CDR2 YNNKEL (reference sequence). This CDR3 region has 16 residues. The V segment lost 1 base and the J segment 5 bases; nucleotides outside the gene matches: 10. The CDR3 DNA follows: TGTGCCAGCAGCCAAGTGGGCGAGGGGGCGAGGACTGAAGCTTTCTTT. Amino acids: CASSQVGEGARTEAFF.

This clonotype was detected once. The CDR3: CASSWTGGQAGETQYF. CDR3 sequence (DNA): TGTGCCAGCAGTTGGACAGGGGGACAAGCGGGGGAGACCCAGTACTTC. This chain links TRBV6-6 with TRBJ2-5, with 10 bases identical to TRBD1. CDR1 MNHNY and CDR2 SVGAGI come from the germline V gene (reference sequence). The ends lost 4 bases at V and 5 bases at J; junction bases unmatched: 10. The CDR3 covers 16 residues.

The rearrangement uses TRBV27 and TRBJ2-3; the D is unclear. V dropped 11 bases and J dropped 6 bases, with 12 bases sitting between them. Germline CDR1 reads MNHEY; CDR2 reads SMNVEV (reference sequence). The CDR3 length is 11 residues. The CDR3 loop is CAPPQQDTQYF. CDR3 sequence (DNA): TGTGCCCCTCCACAGCAGGATACGCAGTATTTT.

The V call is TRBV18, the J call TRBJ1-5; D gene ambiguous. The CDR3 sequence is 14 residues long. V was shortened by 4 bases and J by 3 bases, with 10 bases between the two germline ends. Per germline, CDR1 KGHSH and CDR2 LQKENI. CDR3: CASSLEPPNQPQHF. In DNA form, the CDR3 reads TGTGCCAGCTCACTAGAACCCCCCAATCAGCCCCAGCATTTT.

For the CDR3, the DNA is TGTGCCAGCAGTTATGGGTCATTGAGCTCCTACGAGCAGTACTTC. It specifies CASSYGSLSSYEQYF. V and J are TRBV6-5 and TRBJ2-7; unclear D gene. The CDR3 sequence is 15 residues long. Trimming took off 3 bases at V and 0 bases at J, with 12 bases between the two ends. The germline gives CDR1 MNHEY, CDR2 SVGAGI.

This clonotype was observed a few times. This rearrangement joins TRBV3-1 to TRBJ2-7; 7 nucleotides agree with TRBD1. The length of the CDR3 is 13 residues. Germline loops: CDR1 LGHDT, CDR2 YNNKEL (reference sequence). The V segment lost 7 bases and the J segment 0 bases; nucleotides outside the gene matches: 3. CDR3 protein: CASTNRGSYEQYF. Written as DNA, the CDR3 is TGTGCCAGCACCAACAGGGGCTCCTACGAGCAGTACTTC.

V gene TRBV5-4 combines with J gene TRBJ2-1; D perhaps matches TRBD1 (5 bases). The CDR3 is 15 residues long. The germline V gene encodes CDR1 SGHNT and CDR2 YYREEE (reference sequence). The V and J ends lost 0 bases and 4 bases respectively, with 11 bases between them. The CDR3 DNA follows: TGTGCCAGCAGCTTGGGGCAGGGAACTTACAATGAGCAGTTCTTC. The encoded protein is CASSLGQGTYNEQFF. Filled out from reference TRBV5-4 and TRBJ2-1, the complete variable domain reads ETGVTQSPTHLIKTRGQQVTLRCSSQSGHNTVSWYQQALGQGPQFIFQYYREEENGRGNFPPRFSGLQFPNYSSELNVNALELDDSALYLCASSLGQGTYNEQFFGPGTRLTVL.

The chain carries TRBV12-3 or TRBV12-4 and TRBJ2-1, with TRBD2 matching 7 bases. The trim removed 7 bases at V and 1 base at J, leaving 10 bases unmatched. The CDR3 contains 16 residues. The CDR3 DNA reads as TGTGCCAGCACCTCCCTGACGGGGGGATCCTACAATGAGCAGTTCTTC. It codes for CASTSLTGGSYNEQFF.

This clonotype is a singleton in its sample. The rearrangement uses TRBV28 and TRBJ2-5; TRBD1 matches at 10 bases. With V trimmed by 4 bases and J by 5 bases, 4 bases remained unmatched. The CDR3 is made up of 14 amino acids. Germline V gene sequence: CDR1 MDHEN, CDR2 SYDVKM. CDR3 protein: CASSSTGGAETQYF. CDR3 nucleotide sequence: TGTGCCAGCAGTTCGACAGGGGGCGCGGAGACCCAGTACTTC.

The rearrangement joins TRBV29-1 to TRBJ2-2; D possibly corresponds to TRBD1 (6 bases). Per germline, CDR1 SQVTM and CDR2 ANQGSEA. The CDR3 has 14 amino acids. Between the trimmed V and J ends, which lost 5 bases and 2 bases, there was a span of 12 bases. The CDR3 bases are TGCAGCGTTAGGGCCAGGGGTAACACCGGGGAGCTGTTTTTT. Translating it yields CSVRARGNTGELFF.

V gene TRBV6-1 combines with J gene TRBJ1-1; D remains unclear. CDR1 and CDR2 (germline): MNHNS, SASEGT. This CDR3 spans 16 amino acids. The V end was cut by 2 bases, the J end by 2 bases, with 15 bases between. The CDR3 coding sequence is TGTGCCAGCAGTGAAAGGCCTAGGCGCGGAAACACTGAAGCTTTCTTT. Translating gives CASSERPRRGNTEAFF.

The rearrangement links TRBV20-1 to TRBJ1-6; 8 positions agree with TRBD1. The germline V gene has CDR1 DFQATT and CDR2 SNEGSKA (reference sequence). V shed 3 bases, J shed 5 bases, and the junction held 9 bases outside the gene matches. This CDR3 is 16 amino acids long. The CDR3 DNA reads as TGCAGTGCTAGTGGGGGCAGGGGGCTCGATAATTCACCCCTCCACTTT. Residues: CSASGGRGLDNSPLHF.

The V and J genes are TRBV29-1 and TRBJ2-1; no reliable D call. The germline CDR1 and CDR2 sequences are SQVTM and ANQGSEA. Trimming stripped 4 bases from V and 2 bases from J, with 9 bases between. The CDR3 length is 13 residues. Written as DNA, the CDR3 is TGCAGCGTTGCCCAGTCTACCTACAATGAGCAGTTCTTC. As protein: CSVAQSTYNEQFF.

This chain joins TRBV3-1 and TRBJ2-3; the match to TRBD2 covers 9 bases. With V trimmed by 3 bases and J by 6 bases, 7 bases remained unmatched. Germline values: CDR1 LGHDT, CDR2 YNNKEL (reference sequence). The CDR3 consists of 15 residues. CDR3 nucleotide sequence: TGTGCCAGCAGCCACAGCGCGGGGGGGGGCGATACGCAGTATTTT. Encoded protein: CASSHSAGGGDTQYF.

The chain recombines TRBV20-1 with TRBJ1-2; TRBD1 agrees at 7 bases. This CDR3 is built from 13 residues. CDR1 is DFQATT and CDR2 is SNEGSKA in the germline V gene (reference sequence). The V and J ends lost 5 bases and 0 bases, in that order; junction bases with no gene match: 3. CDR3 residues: CSAQDRTNYGYTF. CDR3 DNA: TGCAGTGCTCAGGACAGGACTAACTATGGCTACACCTTC.